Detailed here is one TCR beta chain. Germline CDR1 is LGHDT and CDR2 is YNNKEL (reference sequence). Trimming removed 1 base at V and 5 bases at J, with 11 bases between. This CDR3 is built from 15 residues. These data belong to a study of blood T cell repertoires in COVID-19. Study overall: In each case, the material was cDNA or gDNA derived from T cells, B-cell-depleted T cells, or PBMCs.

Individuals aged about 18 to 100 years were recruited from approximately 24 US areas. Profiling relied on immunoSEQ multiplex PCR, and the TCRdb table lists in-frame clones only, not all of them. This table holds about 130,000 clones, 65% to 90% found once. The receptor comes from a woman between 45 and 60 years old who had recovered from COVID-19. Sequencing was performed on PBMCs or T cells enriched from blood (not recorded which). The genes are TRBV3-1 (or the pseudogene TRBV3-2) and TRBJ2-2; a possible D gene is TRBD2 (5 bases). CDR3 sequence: CASSQGGFGTGELFF. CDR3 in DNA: TGTGCCAGCAGCCAAGGAGGGTTTGGTACCGGGGAGCTGTTTTTT.